The 17 T cell receptor beta chains below come from one sample, sequenced in a study of cytomegalovirus exposure and HLA in healthy donors. In the PCR, 60 Vbeta and 13 Jbeta primers were used. The table came from immunoSEQ multiplex PCR; TCRdb's copy has only in-frame clones and leaves some out. Found here are some 150,000 clones, 72% of them singletons; the top ten hold approximately 2.1%. Sequenced input: PBMCs. These receptors originate from a man aged 35 to 55 in good health and CMV-seronegative.

The chain is built from TRBV28 and TRBJ1-2, with a possible D match to TRBD1 (6 bases). The CDR3 has 14 amino acids. Germline CDR1 MDHEN, CDR2 SYDVKM. V lost 7 bases to trimming and J lost 2 bases, with 14 bases between them. CDR3 sequence reads: CASTPQGRNYGYTF. The DNA for the CDR3 is TGTGCCAGCACTCCCCAGGGGCGCAACTATGGCTACACCTTC.

The chain is built from TRBV5-6 and TRBJ1-5, with 7 bases matching TRBD1. The CDR3 is made up of 15 amino acids. Germline V gene data show CDR1 as SGHDT and CDR2 as YYEEEE. With 4 bases clipped from V and 6 bases from J, the junction kept 10 bases outside the gene matches. The CDR3, as DNA: TGTGCCAGCAGCCCCGGGGCAGGGGGGTTTCAGCCCCAGCATTTT. Protein product: CASSPGAGGFQPQHF.

The chain recombines TRBV4-2 with TRBJ2-1, with 10 positions matching TRBD2. Germline V gene data show CDR1 as LGHNA and CDR2 as YNFKEQ. CDR3 size: 16 residues. V was pared by 4 bases and J by 3 bases, with 6 bases of the junction left unmatched. The CDR3 here is CASSRGLAELYNEQFF. For the CDR3, the DNA is TGTGCCAGCAGCCGCGGACTAGCGGAACTCTACAATGAGCAGTTCTTC.

This chain joins TRBV10-3 and TRBJ2-1; 14 nucleotides align to TRBD2. The germline V gene encodes CDR1 ENHRY and CDR2 SYGVKD. The J segment lost 0 bases and the V segment lost 5 bases, leaving 3 bases of the junction unmatched. This CDR3 comprises 17 residues. The CDR3 protein is CAISRGTSGSSYNEQFF. The DNA for the CDR3 is TGTGCCATCAGTAGAGGGACTAGCGGGAGCTCCTACAATGAGCAGTTCTTC.

Notes on this clone: Mismatch with germline at one junction end may stem from a read error. The rearrangement uses TRBV29-1 and TRBJ2-7, with 9 bases identical to TRBD1. Per germline, CDR1 SQVTM and CDR2 ANQGSEA. The CDR3 is made up of 13 amino acids. The CDR3 DNA reads TGCAGCGCTGAAGGGACAGGGAGCTACGAGCAGTACTTC. This encodes CSAEGTGSYEQYF.

This clone was counted a few times. The rearrangement joins TRBV19 to TRBJ1-6; 9 nucleotides match TRBD1. CDR1 and CDR2 (germline): LNHDA, SQIVND (reference sequence). The CDR3 is 16 amino acids. Unmatched junction bases numbered 11, after V lost 7 bases and J lost 7 bases. CDR3 in DNA: TGTGCCAGTAAAACAGGGGGCGAAAAGGGGAATTCACCCCTCCACTTT. It specifies CASKTGGEKGNSPLHF.

This sequence joins TRBV10-1 and TRBJ2-3; 8 bases agree with TRBD1. V lost 7 bases to trimming and J lost 4 bases; unmatched junction nucleotides: 7. The CDR3 loop spans 14 amino acids. Germline V gives CDR1 WNHNN, CDR2 SYGVQD (reference sequence). The CDR3, as DNA: TGCGCCAGCAACACGGACAGGGAAGCAGATACGCAGTATTTT. It translates to CASNTDREADTQYF.

A few counts support this clone. The J gene is TRBJ2-3, the V gene TRBV4-1; tentative D call: TRBD2 (5 bases). Germline V gene sequence: CDR1 MGHRA, CDR2 YSYEKL. The CDR3 spans 14 residues. Trimming left V 1 base short and J 5 bases short, with 10 bases between. The CDR3 coding sequence is TGCGCCAGCAGCCAAGTCGCTAGCCTAGATACGCAGTATTTT. This translates into CASSQVASLDTQYF.

There are a few counts of this clone. The chain has TRBV13 and TRBJ2-3; 8 bases are shared with TRBD2. V was pared by 6 bases and J by 14 bases, with 16 bases of the junction left unmatched. The germline CDR1 and CDR2 sequences are PRHDT and FYEKMQ (reference sequence). The CDR3 consists of 14 residues. The CDR3 sequence: CASSSGTRETGPYF. CDR3 bases: TGTGCCAGCAGTTCCGGGACTAGGGAGACGGGACCGTATTTT.

The chain is built from TRBV7-9 and TRBJ2-2, with TRBD1 as a possible D gene (5 bases). Trimming pared 0 bases from V and 8 bases from J, leaving 13 bases between. CDR3 length: 15 residues. Germline lookup yields CDR1 SEHNR and CDR2 FQNEAQ (reference sequence). This chain's CDR3 is CASSLAPGSAGELFF. For the CDR3, the DNA is TGTGCCAGCAGCTTAGCGCCAGGGTCAGCGGGGGAGCTGTTTTTT.

This chain joins TRBV6-1 and TRBJ2-5; 10 bases agree with TRBD2. This CDR3 region has 16 residues. The germline V gene encodes CDR1 MNHNS and CDR2 SASEGT. The J segment lost 1 base and the V segment lost 3 bases, leaving 5 bases of the junction unmatched. The CDR3 DNA reads as TGTGCCAGCAGTGATTTAGGACTAGCGGCCCAAGAGACCCAGTACTTC. This translates into CASSDLGLAAQETQYF.

The V call is TRBV27, the J call TRBJ2-7, with unresolved D. CDR1 and CDR2 from the germline V gene are MNHEY and SMNVEV (reference sequence). V was pared by 5 bases and J by 2 bases, with 19 bases between. The CDR3 has 16 amino acids. The CDR3 is CASSPSYPRPAYEQYF. As DNA, the CDR3 is TGTGCCAGCAGTCCCTCCTACCCCCGCCCCGCCTACGAGCAGTACTTC.

J is TRBJ2-7 and V is TRBV5-4; unclear D gene. CDR3 length: 14 residues. Germline CDR1 is SGHNT and CDR2 is YYREEE (reference sequence). V was clipped by 4 bases and J by 0 bases, with 11 bases between them. The CDR3 here is CASSNGRSSYEQYF. DNA for the CDR3: TGTGCCAGCAGCAATGGTAGGAGCTCCTACGAGCAGTACTTC.

The CDR3 sequence is CASRWDRTAEKLFF. The CDR3 bases are TGTGCCAGTAGGTGGGACAGAACGGCGGAAAAACTGTTTTTT. This sequence joins TRBV19 and TRBJ1-4, with 7 bases identical to TRBD1. With V trimmed by 6 bases and J by 8 bases, 9 bases remained unmatched. CDR1 is LNHDA, CDR2 SQIVND, per germline (reference sequence). The CDR3 runs 14 residues.

The chain uses TRBV12-5 and TRBJ1-5, with TRBD1 matching 8 bases. The germline V gene has CDR1 LGHNT and CDR2 FRNRAP. V was clipped by 4 bases and J by 4 bases; unmatched bases: 6. The CDR3 is 15 amino acids. The CDR3 spells CASGSTTGVNQPQHF. In DNA form, the CDR3 reads TGTGCTAGTGGTTCGACGACAGGGGTGAATCAGCCCCAGCATTTT.

This clone showed up just a few times. The chain has TRBV6-1 and TRBJ1-1; possible D gene TRBD1, 6 bases. The CDR3 runs to 13 residues. Looked up from germline, CDR1 is MNHNS and CDR2 is SASEGT. Trimming took off 9 bases at V and 6 bases at J, with 17 bases between the two ends. The CDR3 here is CASGRGRGAEAFF. CDR3 DNA sequence: TGTGCCAGTGGTAGGGGGAGAGGAGCTGAAGCTTTCTTT.

V and J are TRBV7-8 and TRBJ1-1, with 9 positions matching TRBD1. The V and J ends lost 9 bases and 4 bases, in that order; junction bases with no gene match: 3. CDR1 is SGHVS, CDR2 FQNEAQ, per germline. The length of the CDR3 is 12 residues. Here the CDR3 reads CASGQGTTEAFF. The DNA for the CDR3 is TGTGCCAGTGGACAGGGGACCACTGAAGCTTTCTTT.